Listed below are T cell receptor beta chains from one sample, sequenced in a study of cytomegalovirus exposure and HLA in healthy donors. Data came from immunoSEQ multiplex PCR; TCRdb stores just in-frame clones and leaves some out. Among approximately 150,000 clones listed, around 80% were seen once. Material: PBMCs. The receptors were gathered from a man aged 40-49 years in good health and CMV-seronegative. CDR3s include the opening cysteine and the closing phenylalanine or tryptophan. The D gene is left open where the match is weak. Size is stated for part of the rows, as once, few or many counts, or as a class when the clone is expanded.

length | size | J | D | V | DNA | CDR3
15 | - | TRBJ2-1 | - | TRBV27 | TGTGCCAGCAGTCACGGACAGAGAATTAACAATGAGCAGTTCTTC | CASSHGQRINNEQFF
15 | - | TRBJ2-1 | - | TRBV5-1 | TGCGCCAGCAGCTTGGTACGGGGGGCTTACAATGAGCAGTTCTTC | CASSLVRGAYNEQFF
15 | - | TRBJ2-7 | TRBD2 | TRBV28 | TGTGCCAGCAGTCCACCTAGCGGGGGAACCTACGAGCAGTACTTC | CASSPPSGGTYEQYF
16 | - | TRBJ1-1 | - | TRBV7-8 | TGTGCCAGCAGCTTACCGGGACAAGGCCTCCGCTTTGAAGCTTTCTTT | CASSLPGQGLRFEAFF
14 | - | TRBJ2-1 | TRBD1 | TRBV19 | TGTGCCAGTACCCGGACAGGGGATGGTCATGAGCAGTTCTTC | CASTRTGDGHEQFF
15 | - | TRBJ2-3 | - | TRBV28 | TGTGCCAGCACCCGCCCAGACAGGAGCACAGATACGCAGTATTTT | CASTRPDRSTDTQYF
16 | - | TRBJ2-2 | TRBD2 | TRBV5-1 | TGCGCCAGCAGCAAGGGACTAGCGGGGGACACCGGGGAGCTGTTTTTT | CASSKGLAGDTGELFF
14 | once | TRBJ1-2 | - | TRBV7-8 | TGTGCCAGCAGCTTCGCGGGACTCAACTATGGCTACACCTTC | CASSFAGLNYGYTF
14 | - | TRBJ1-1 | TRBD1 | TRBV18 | TGTGCCAGCTCACTCGACAGGGCGAACACTGAAGCTTTCTTT | CASSLDRANTEAFF
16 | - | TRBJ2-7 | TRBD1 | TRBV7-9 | TGTGCCAGCATCGGGACAGGGCAAAATCTCTCCTACGAGCAGTACTTC | CASIGTGQNLSYEQYF
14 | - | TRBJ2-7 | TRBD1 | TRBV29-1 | TGCAGCGTCTACACTCCGGGACAGGCCTACGAGCAGTACTTC | CSVYTPGQAYEQYF
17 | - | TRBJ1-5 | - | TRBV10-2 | TGCGCCAGCAGTGACGGACAGAGTACCTATAGCAATCAGCCCCAGCATTTT | CASSDGQSTYSNQPQHF
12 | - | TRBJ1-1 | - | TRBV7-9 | TGTGCCAGCAGCCTAACGAACACTGAAGCTTTCTTT | CASSLTNTEAFF
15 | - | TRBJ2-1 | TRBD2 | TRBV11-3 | TGTGCCAGCAGCGTGACTAGCGGGGGATACAATGAGCAGTTCTTC | CASSVTSGGYNEQFF
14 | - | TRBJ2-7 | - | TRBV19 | TGTGCCAGTAGTTCGTTAATGGACAACTACGAGCAGTACTTC | CASSSLMDNYEQYF
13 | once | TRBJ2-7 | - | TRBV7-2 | TGTGCCAGCAGCCAACAATATAACTACGAGCAGTACTTC | CASSQQYNYEQYF
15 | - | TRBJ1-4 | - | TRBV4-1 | TGCGCCAGCAGCGAAGAGCAGTCAACTAATGAAAAACTGTTTTTT | CASSEEQSTNEKLFF
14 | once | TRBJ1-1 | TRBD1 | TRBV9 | TGTGCCAGCAGCGCGACAGGGGGCCTGACTGAAGCTTTCTTT | CASSATGGLTEAFF
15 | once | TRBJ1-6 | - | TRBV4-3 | TGCGCCAGCAGCCAAGATAGCCAGGGTAATTCACCCCTCCACTTT | CASSQDSQGNSPLHF
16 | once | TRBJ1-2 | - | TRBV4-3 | TGCGCCAGCAGCCAAGATACAGTTACCTCTAACTATGGCTACACCTTC | CASSQDTVTSNYGYTF
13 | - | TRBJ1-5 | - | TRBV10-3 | TGTGCCATCAGTGAGTCAGGGGTTCAGCCCCAGCATTTT | CAISESGVQPQHF
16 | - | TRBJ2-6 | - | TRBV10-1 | TGCGCCAGCAGCCGGGGTGGTGGGTCTGGGGCCAACGTCCTGACTTTC | CASSRGGGSGANVLTF
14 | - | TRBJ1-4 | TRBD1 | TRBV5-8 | TGTGCCAGCAGCTCCCGACAGGGGGTGGAAAAACTGTTTTTT | CASSSRQGVEKLFF
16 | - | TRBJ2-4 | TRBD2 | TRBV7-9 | TGTGCCAGCAGCTTACGCGGGGGGGTGACCAAAAACATTCAGTACTTC | CASSLRGGVTKNIQYF
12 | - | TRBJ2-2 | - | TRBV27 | TGTGCCAGCAGTCCTAACACCGGGGAGCTGTTTTTT | CASSPNTGELFF
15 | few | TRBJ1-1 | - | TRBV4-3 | TGCGCCAGCAGCCAAGATAGGACAGTGAACACTGAAGCTTTCTTT | CASSQDRTVNTEAFF
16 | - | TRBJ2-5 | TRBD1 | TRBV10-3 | TGTGCCATCAGTGTAGGGACAGGGGGGCCCCAAGAGACCCAGTACTTC | CAISVGTGGPQETQYF
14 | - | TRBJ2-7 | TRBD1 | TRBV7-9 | TGTGCCAGCAGCTTAGGGACAGGGGATATTGGGCAGTACTTC | CASSLGTGDIGQYF